One and the same sample provided the 3 T cell receptor beta chains below, sequenced in a study of cytomegalovirus exposure and HLA in healthy donors. PCR primers comprised 60 Vbeta and 13 Jbeta primers. Clones were read by immunoSEQ multiplex PCR, and TCRdb kept only the in-frame ones, dropping some. The sample shows 100,000 to 150,000 clones, around three quarters of them seen only once. The sequenced material came from PBMCs. These TCRs come from a female donor in good health and CMV-seronegative.

The chain links TRBV11-2 to TRBJ2-7; TRBD1 might be the D (6 bases). V was trimmed by 3 bases and J by 2 bases, leaving 20 bases between them. Germline V CDR1 and CDR2: SGHAT, FQNNGV. The length of the CDR3 is 17 residues. The chain's CDR3 is CASSLGAGKLLPYEQYF. For the CDR3, the DNA is TGTGCCAGCAGCTTGGGGGCCGGGAAGTTGTTACCCTACGAGCAGTACTTC.

The chain combines TRBV2 with TRBJ1-5, with D possibly being TRBD1 (5 bases). Germline lookup yields CDR1 SNHLY and CDR2 FYNNEI. CDR3 length: 14 amino acids. Trimming shortened V by 5 bases and J by 6 bases, and 14 bases separated the two germline ends. The CDR3 loop is CASSPGGFSQPQHF. The DNA of the CDR3 is TGTGCCAGCAGTCCGGGGGGGTTCAGTCAGCCCCAGCATTTT.

This sequence joins TRBV5-1 and TRBJ2-3; 12 bases fit TRBD2. The J segment lost 5 bases and the V segment lost 4 bases, leaving 5 bases of the junction unmatched. Germline V gives CDR1 SGHRS, CDR2 YFSETQ. The CDR3 spans 15 residues. In nucleotides, the CDR3 is TGCGCCAGCAGCACCCCGGGACTAGCGGGAGATACGCAGTATTTT. This encodes CASSTPGLAGDTQYF.